Listed here are 20 T cell receptor beta chains from one sample, sequenced in a study of CD4 T cells in relation to SARS-CoV-2 and coronaviruses. These TCRs are of unknown antigen specificity. Data came from immunoSEQ multiplex PCR; TCRdb stores just in-frame clones and leaves some out. Of about 36,000 clones detected, about four fifths appear once; the ten largest clones hold 5.5% to 7%. The sequenced material came from naive CD4+ T cells from PBMCs, cultured in vitro. Subset denoted: naive CD4+ T cells isolated by negative enrichment. These TCRs come from an adult with COVID-19.

This clone turned up a few times. The CDR3 DNA sequence: TGTGCCAGCAGCTTAGCATCCAGCGGAGCGACCCAGTACTTC. This codes for CASSLASSGATQYF. The rearrangement links TRBV7-9 to TRBJ2-5; a weak D match, TRBD2 (5 bases). This CDR3 comprises 14 residues. V dropped 0 bases and J dropped 7 bases, with 12 bases sitting between them. CDR1 and CDR2 (germline): SEHNR, FQNEAQ (reference sequence).

A single count supports this clone. The V gene is TRBV6-5, the J gene TRBJ2-3; TRBD2 agrees at 9 bases. This CDR3 is built from 15 residues. Germline V CDR1 and CDR2: MNHEY, SVGAGI. Unmatched junction bases numbered 9, after V lost 7 bases and J lost 4 bases. The CDR3 DNA reads as TGTGCCAGCAACCAGGCGGGAGGGCCCTCAGATACGCAGTATTTT. Encoded protein: CASNQAGGPSDTQYF.

This chain links TRBV7-3 with TRBJ1-2; no clear D. CDR1 SGHTA and CDR2 FQGTGA come from the germline V gene. The germline V and J ends were trimmed by 3 bases and 3 bases, with 2 bases remaining between them. The CDR3 extends over 11 amino acids. In DNA, the CDR3 is TGTGCCAGCAGCTTCGACTATGGCTACACCTTC. The encoded protein is CASSFDYGYTF.

In DNA, the CDR3 is TGTGCCAGCAGTGAACAGGGAAATTCACCCCTCCACTTT. It yields the protein CASSEQGNSPLHF. V is TRBV2 and J is TRBJ1-6; D may be TRBD1 (5 bases). V was cut by 2 bases and J by 7 bases, with 6 bases left in between. The CDR3 spans 13 residues. CDR1 and CDR2 (germline): SNHLY, FYNNEI.

The genes are TRBV13 and TRBJ2-3, with D perhaps matching TRBD2 (7 bases). Germline V gene data show CDR1 as PRHDT and CDR2 as FYEKMQ (reference sequence). The CDR3 is 16 amino acids. Trimming took off 8 bases at V and 2 bases at J, with 20 bases between the two ends. The CDR3 DNA reads TGTGCCAGCGGGGGGGCTACATCCAGCGACACAGATACGCAGTATTTT. It specifies CASGGATSSDTDTQYF.

The chain couples TRBV14 to TRBJ2-1; tentative D call: TRBD1 (5 bases). V dropped 1 base and J dropped 4 bases, with 5 bases sitting between them. The CDR3 spans 13 residues. The germline V gene encodes CDR1 SGHDN and CDR2 FVKESK. CDR3 DNA: TGTGCCAGCAGCCAAGGACAGTACAATGAGCAGTTCTTC. Translation: CASSQGQYNEQFF. The full variable domain, rest sourced from reference TRBV14 and TRBJ2-1, is EAGVTQFPSHSVIEKGQTVTLRCDPISGHDNLYWYRRVMGKEIKFLLHFVKESKQDESGMPNNRFLAERTGGTYSTLKVQPAELEDSGVYFCASSQGQYNEQFFGPGTRLTVL.

A single count supports this clone. The chain is built from TRBV18 and TRBJ1-3; weak D call: TRBD1 (6 bases). Trimming removed 4 bases at V and 0 bases at J, with 22 bases between. Germline V gene lookup returns CDR1 KGHSH and CDR2 LQKENI. The CDR3 has 19 residues. Here the CDR3 DNA reads TGTGCCAGCTCACTGTGGACTAAACTTGGACAGAACTCTGGAAACACCATATATTTT. It translates to CASSLWTKLGQNSGNTIYF.

The chain is built from TRBV14 and TRBJ2-1, with 9 bases matching TRBD2. The V gene end was trimmed by 1 base and the J gene end by 11 bases; junction bases not matched to a gene: 15. This CDR3 is built from 17 residues. Germline V gives CDR1 SGHDN, CDR2 FVKESK. The CDR3 region is CASSQGSSGISTRQQFF. In DNA form, the CDR3 reads TGTGCCAGCAGCCAAGGATCTAGCGGGATTTCCACGAGACAGCAGTTCTTC.

The genes are TRBV6-1 and TRBJ2-1; D call uncertain. The germline V gene has CDR1 MNHNS and CDR2 SASEGT. Deletions cut 1 base from V and 8 bases from J, with 12 bases between. This CDR3 has 14 amino acids. CDR3 nucleotides: TGTGCCAGCAGTGAAGTGTACCGGGTTGATGAGCAGTTCTTC. Residues: CASSEVYRVDEQFF.

V gene TRBV7-2 combines with J gene TRBJ2-7; D is uncertain. The CDR3 length is 12 residues. V dropped 3 bases and J dropped 1 base, with 4 bases sitting between them. Looked up from germline, CDR1 is SGHTA and CDR2 is FQGNSA. CDR3 DNA sequence: TGTGCCAGCAGCTTGGGGTCCTACGAGCAGTACTTC. It specifies CASSLGSYEQYF.

This clone appeared a few times. The chain combines TRBV6-5 with TRBJ2-1, with 8 bases fitting TRBD1. The V gene's germline CDR1 is MNHEY and CDR2 SVGAGI. This CDR3 is 15 amino acids long. The V segment lost 6 bases and the J segment 3 bases; nucleotides outside the gene matches: 7. The CDR3, as DNA: TGTGCCAGCAGACCGACAGGGGTGGTCTACAATGAGCAGTTCTTC. Translation: CASRPTGVVYNEQFF.

The chain joins TRBV24-1 to TRBJ2-5, with 13 bases aligning to TRBD2. Germline V lookup: CDR1 KGHDR, CDR2 SFDVKD. J gave up 1 base and V 3 bases, and 1 base lay outside the gene matches. The CDR3 loop spans 16 amino acids. CDR3 bases: TGTGCCACCAGTGATAGGACTAGCGGGAGCCAAGAGACCCAGTACTTC. Its translation is CATSDRTSGSQETQYF.

The rearrangement joins TRBV5-4 to TRBJ2-1; 7 nucleotides line up with TRBD2. Germline V lookup: CDR1 SGHNT, CDR2 YYREEE (reference sequence). The CDR3 totals 16 residues. J gave up 0 bases and V 4 bases, and 7 bases lay outside the gene matches. The CDR3 DNA sequence: TGTGCCAGCAGCGCGGCCAGCGGGAACTCCTACAATGAGCAGTTCTTC. It specifies CASSAASGNSYNEQFF.

The rearrangement joins TRBV9 to TRBJ2-5; D is possibly TRBD2 (6 bases). The ends were cut back, 4 bases at V and 3 bases at J, with 16 bases in the middle. Germline V CDR1 and CDR2: SGDLS, YYNGEE. The CDR3 loop spans 15 amino acids. The CDR3 is CASSSRVGGKETQYF. The CDR3 coding sequence is TGTGCCAGCAGCTCCCGTGTTGGGGGGAAAGAGACCCAGTACTTC.

V gene TRBV27 combines with J gene TRBJ2-1, with D tentatively TRBD1 or TRBD2 (5 bases each). Germline V gives CDR1 MNHEY, CDR2 SMNVEV (reference sequence). The CDR3 totals 11 residues. Trimming cost V 4 bases and J 8 bases, with 6 bases left between them. The CDR3 loop is CASSWGYEQFF. The CDR3 nucleotides read TGTGCCAGCAGTTGGGGGTATGAGCAGTTCTTC.

V and J are TRBV4-1 and TRBJ1-3, with D possibly TRBD1 on 6 matching bases. This CDR3 has 15 residues. Germline CDR1 MGHRA, CDR2 YSYEKL. V was clipped by 4 bases and J by 1 base, with 11 bases between them. This chain's CDR3 is CASSLIGGSGNTIYF. The CDR3 DNA reads as TGCGCCAGCAGCCTAATAGGGGGTTCTGGAAACACCATATATTTT.

This chain links TRBV6-5 with TRBJ2-3; D may be TRBD2 (6 bases). The germline V gene has CDR1 MNHEY and CDR2 SVGAGI. The CDR3 is 15 amino acids. The V gene lost 6 bases and the J gene lost 1 base, with 14 bases spanning the gap. The CDR3 DNA reads as TGTGCCAGCAGGGCCCGAGCGGGTGGCACAGATACGCAGTATTTT. It translates to CASRARAGGTDTQYF.

This chain uses TRBV3-1 (or the pseudogene TRBV3-2) with TRBJ2-1, with TRBD2 matching over 16 bases. Germline lookup yields CDR1 LGHDT and CDR2 YNNKEL (reference sequence). Trimming took 6 bases from V and 7 from J; bases not matched to a gene: 6. The CDR3 is 16 residues long. CDR3 region: CASRLGLAGGHNEQFF. CDR3 nucleotides: TGTGCCAGCAGACTGGGACTAGCGGGAGGGCATAATGAGCAGTTCTTC.

The J gene is TRBJ2-7, the V gene TRBV7-9; tentative D call: TRBD2 (5 bases). CDR1 is SEHNR, CDR2 FQNEAQ, per germline (reference sequence). This CDR3 comprises 13 residues. V lost 7 bases and J lost 5, with 15 bases in between. CDR3 amino acids: CASKLALGNEQYF. In DNA, the CDR3 is TGTGCCAGCAAGCTAGCCCTCGGGAACGAGCAGTACTTC. Together with reference TRBV7-9 and TRBJ2-7, the CDR3 gives the full variable domain: DTGVSQNPRHKITKRGQNVTFRCDPISEHNRLYWYRQTLGQGPEFLTYFQNEAQLEKSRLLSDRFSAERPKGSFSTLEIQRTEQGDSAMYLCASKLALGNEQYFGPGTRLTVT.

V is TRBV28 and J is TRBJ2-6, with D possibly TRBD1 on 5 matching bases. Germline CDR1 reads MDHEN; CDR2 reads SYDVKM. Trimming pared 2 bases from V and 3 bases from J, leaving 8 bases between. CDR3 length: 15 residues. CDR3 residues: CASSLPGIGANVLTF. In nucleotides, the CDR3 is TGTGCCAGCAGTTTACCAGGGATTGGGGCCAACGTCCTGACTTTC.